What follows are 30 T cell receptor beta chains derived from one specimen sequenced in a study of blood T cell repertoires in COVID-19. Data came from immunoSEQ multiplex PCR; TCRdb stores just in-frame clones and leaves some out. The table has 70,000 or so clones, around three quarters seen once. Sample: peripheral blood. Receptor source: a woman aged 70 to 79 with acute or convalescent COVID-19.

J is TRBJ1-5 and V is TRBV7-2; 7 bases align to TRBD1. This CDR3 is 14 amino acids long. CDR1 and CDR2 (germline): SGHTA, FQGNSA. With 1 base clipped from V and 6 bases from J, the junction kept 3 bases outside the gene matches. Here the CDR3 DNA reads TGTGCCAGCAGCTTAGTAAGGGGGCCTCAGCCCCAGCATTTT. As protein: CASSLVRGPQPQHF.

This chain connects TRBV6-5 to TRBJ1-3; D not certain. The length of the CDR3 is 13 residues. Trimming cost V 2 bases and J 2 bases, with 4 bases left between them. Germline CDR1 MNHEY, CDR2 SVGAGI. CDR3 protein: CASSYTAGNTIYF. The CDR3 DNA sequence: TGTGCCAGCAGTTACACAGCTGGAAACACCATATATTTT.

V usage is TRBV6-5 and J usage is TRBJ1-1; D is uncertain. Looked up from germline, CDR1 is MNHEY and CDR2 is SVGAGI. V gave up 5 bases and J gave up 6 bases, with 16 bases separating them. This CDR3 spans 14 amino acids. The CDR3 coding sequence is TGTGCCAGCAGTCCAATCGCGGGAAACGCTGAAGCTTTCTTT. Amino acid sequence: CASSPIAGNAEAFF.

The chain links TRBV4-2 to TRBJ1-4; D unclear. Germline CDR1 is LGHNA and CDR2 is YNFKEQ. The CDR3 spans 17 residues. Between the trimmed V and J ends, which lost 0 bases and 1 base, there was a span of 12 bases. The CDR3 spells CASSQDYPPLTNEKLFF. The CDR3 nucleotides are TGTGCCAGCAGCCAAGATTATCCCCCGTTAACTAATGAAAAACTGTTTTTT.

This chain links TRBV5-1 with TRBJ2-7; 9 bases line up with TRBD1. The CDR3 is made up of 16 amino acids. V lost 4 bases and J lost 5; bases outside the gene matches: 13. Germline V gene lookup returns CDR1 SGHRS and CDR2 YFSETQ. This CDR3 is CASSALSGTGMNEQYF. CDR3 DNA: TGCGCCAGCAGCGCCCTCTCCGGGACAGGGATGAACGAGCAGTACTTC.

V and J are TRBV9 and TRBJ1-1, with D possibly being TRBD1 (6 bases). The CDR3 is made up of 14 amino acids. The germline V gene has CDR1 SGDLS and CDR2 YYNGEE. Trimming cost V 4 bases and J 3 bases, with 13 bases left between them. The CDR3 protein is CASSFGGADTEAFF. For the CDR3, the DNA is TGTGCCAGCAGCTTCGGGGGGGCTGACACTGAAGCTTTCTTT.

V and J are TRBV3-1 (or the pseudogene TRBV3-2) and TRBJ2-7, with 15 nucleotides matching TRBD2. With V trimmed by 5 bases and J by 4 bases, 3 bases remained unmatched. The CDR3 runs 15 residues. Germline V gene sequence: CDR1 LGHDT, CDR2 YNNKEL (reference sequence). CDR3 in amino acids: CASSEGLAGGYEQYF. CDR3 DNA: TGTGCCAGCAGCGAGGGACTAGCGGGAGGTTACGAGCAGTACTTC.

The chain is built from TRBV7-8 and TRBJ2-2; no reliable D call. The CDR3 is made up of 15 amino acids. Germline CDR1 reads SGHVS; CDR2 reads FQNEAQ. Trimming removed 5 bases from V and 1 base from J, with 11 bases in between. CDR3 bases: TGTGCCAGCAGCCCAGCCAGGTTGAACACCGGGGAGCTGTTTTTT. Translating gives CASSPARLNTGELFF.

V and J are TRBV28 and TRBJ1-4; a possible D gene is TRBD1 (5 bases). Trimming took 5 bases from V and 3 from J, leaving 13 bases between them. The CDR3 is 15 amino acids. Germline CDR1 reads MDHEN; CDR2 reads SYDVKM. The CDR3 DNA reads TGTGCCAGCAGTACATCGTCAGGGCCTAATGAAAAACTGTTTTTT. It codes for CASSTSSGPNEKLFF.

The CDR3 bases are TGCGCCAGCAGCTTGGGCCCGAGGGGAGGGGATGGCTACACCTTC. Its translation: CASSLGPRGGDGYTF. The J gene is TRBJ1-2, the V gene TRBV5-1; D is perhaps TRBD1 (5 bases). The CDR3 has 15 residues. Germline CDR1 SGHRS, CDR2 YFSETQ. V was trimmed by 0 bases and J by 6 bases, leaving 15 bases between them. Complete variable domain (other parts from reference TRBV5-1 and TRBJ1-2): KAGVTQTPRYLIKTRGQQVTLSCSPISGHRSVSWYQQTPGQGLQFLFEYFSETQRNKGNFPGRFSGRQFSNSRSEMNVSTLELGDSALYLCASSLGPRGGDGYTFGSGTRLTVV.

CDR3 loop: CASQGADNEQFF. CDR3 nucleotide sequence: TGTGCCAGCCAGGGGGCCGACAATGAGCAGTTCTTC. This chain connects TRBV11-2 to TRBJ2-1; 8 bases match TRBD1. The CDR3 runs 12 residues. Trimming took 8 bases from V and 5 from J; bases not matched to a gene: 2. CDR1 and CDR2 (germline): SGHAT, FQNNGV.

The chain joins TRBV6-5 to TRBJ1-5, with D uncertain. Between the trimmed V and J ends, which lost 0 bases and 3 bases, there was a span of 9 bases. CDR3 length: 15 amino acids. CDR1 is MNHEY, CDR2 SVGAGI, per germline. The CDR3 loop is CASSYSSTDNQPQHF. The DNA of the CDR3 is TGTGCCAGCAGTTACTCGTCTACCGACAATCAGCCCCAGCATTTT.

In nucleotides, the CDR3 is TGCGCCAGCAGCTCAATGCCGGGGAGCAATCAGCCCCAGCATTTT. It codes for CASSSMPGSNQPQHF. The chain uses TRBV5-1 and TRBJ1-5; D call uncertain. V was clipped by 3 bases and J by 1 base, with 11 bases between them. This CDR3 comprises 15 residues. Germline V gene sequence: CDR1 SGHRS, CDR2 YFSETQ.

This chain connects TRBV7-8 to TRBJ1-5, with D uncertain. The germline V gene encodes CDR1 SGHVS and CDR2 FQNEAQ. This CDR3 has 16 amino acids. V lost 3 bases and J lost 0, with 12 bases in between. CDR3 DNA sequence: TGTGCCAGCAGCTTGGCGGGCAAGCATAGCAATCAGCCCCAGCATTTT. Encoded protein: CASSLAGKHSNQPQHF.

CDR3 in DNA: TGTGCCAGCAGTGAAGCGGGACGGGACACTGAAGCTTTCTTT. This codes for CASSEAGRDTEAFF. V is TRBV25-1 and J is TRBJ1-1; perhaps TRBD1 as D (5 bases). Germline CDR1 is MGHDK and CDR2 is SYGVNS. The CDR3 is made up of 14 amino acids. V lost 2 bases to trimming and J lost 3 bases, with 10 bases between them.

J is TRBJ2-7 and V is TRBV19, with 7 bases identical to TRBD2. Germline V lookup: CDR1 LNHDA, CDR2 SQIVND (reference sequence). V lost 6 bases to trimming and J lost 3 bases; unmatched junction nucleotides: 11. The CDR3 sequence is 15 residues long. Here the CDR3 reads CASSLGGTKNYEQYF. DNA of the CDR3: TGTGCCAGTAGCCTGGGGGGGACCAAAAACTACGAGCAGTACTTC. The full variable domain, completed using reference TRBV19 and TRBJ2-7, is DGGITQSPKYLFRKEGQNVTLSCEQNLNHDAMYWYRQDPGQGLRLIYYSQIVNDFQKGDIAEGYSVSREKKESFPLTVTSAQKNPTAFYLCASSLGGTKNYEQYFGPGTRLTVT.

The V gene is TRBV14, the J gene TRBJ1-2; TRBD1 is a possible D gene (5 bases). Germline V CDR1 and CDR2: SGHDN, FVKESK. This CDR3 contains 15 residues. The V and J ends lost 4 bases and 7 bases respectively, with 19 bases between them. Here the CDR3 DNA reads TGTGCCAGCAGCCCACCTAACGGGCAGGGAGGTGGCTACACCTTC. Amino acid sequence: CASSPPNGQGGGYTF.

This clone was seen only once. J is TRBJ2-1 and V is TRBV6-2 or TRBV6-3; possible D gene TRBD1, 6 bases. V was clipped by 6 bases and J by 5 bases, with 17 bases between them. This CDR3 has 15 residues. The V gene's germline CDR1 is MNHEY and CDR2 SVGEGT. The CDR3 loop reads CASSLRRTANNEQFF. In nucleotides, the CDR3 is TGTGCCAGCAGCCTACGGAGGACAGCAAACAATGAGCAGTTCTTC.

This clone occurred once. The chain has TRBV5-1 and TRBJ2-4; tentatively, D is TRBD1 (5 bases). The CDR3 runs 13 residues. Germline V gene lookup returns CDR1 SGHRS and CDR2 YFSETQ. The V gene lost 0 bases and the J gene lost 5 bases, with 6 bases spanning the gap. CDR3 residues: CASSLEQENIQYF. The CDR3 region has the DNA TGCGCCAGCAGCTTGGAACAGGAAAACATTCAGTACTTC.

The chain joins TRBV5-4 to TRBJ2-5, with 7 bases fitting TRBD1. J gave up 3 bases and V 1 base, and 12 bases lay outside the gene matches. CDR3 length equals 17 residues. Germline lookup yields CDR1 SGHNT and CDR2 YYREEE (reference sequence). The DNA for the CDR3 is TGTGCCAGCAGCTTGAGATCGGGGACAGCAAACAAAGAGACCCAGTACTTC. This codes for CASSLRSGTANKETQYF.

The V gene is TRBV7-2, the J gene TRBJ2-7; tentatively, D is TRBD1 (6 bases). The CDR3 contains 13 residues. Trimming stripped 4 bases from V and 2 bases from J, with 9 bases between. Germline CDR1 SGHTA, CDR2 FQGNSA. CDR3 sequence: CASSYRVTYEQYF. CDR3 coding DNA: TGTGCCAGCAGCTACAGGGTTACCTACGAGCAGTACTTC.

The rearrangement uses TRBV6-5 and TRBJ2-7, with 8 bases matching TRBD2. The germline CDR1 and CDR2 sequences are MNHEY and SVGAGI. CDR3 size: 15 residues. V shed 6 bases and J 7 bases; nucleotides not matched to a gene: 14. The CDR3 loop reads CASSAWSTAGDEQYF. CDR3 coding DNA: TGTGCCAGCAGCGCCTGGTCTACAGCGGGAGATGAGCAGTACTTC.

The chain combines TRBV6-5 with TRBJ1-3; 7 positions agree with TRBD1. The germline CDR1 and CDR2 sequences are MNHEY and SVGAGI. V lost 9 bases, J lost 10 bases, and 12 bases stayed unmatched. This CDR3 is 13 amino acids long. CDR3 coding DNA: TGTGCCAGTACGACAGGGACCGTCGGGACCATATATTTT. It is translated as CASTTGTVGTIYF.

V and J are TRBV11-2 and TRBJ2-7; D gene unclear. Germline assignment: CDR1 SGHAT and CDR2 FQNNGV. The CDR3 has 13 residues. The V gene lost 4 bases and the J gene lost 3 bases, with 10 bases spanning the gap. The CDR3 DNA reads as TGTGCCAGCAGCTCGTGGCCCCTCTACGAGCAGTACTTC. Translation gives CASSSWPLYEQYF.

The J gene is TRBJ1-1, the V gene TRBV18, with a tentative D call TRBD1 (5 bases). Germline V gives CDR1 KGHSH, CDR2 LQKENI. This CDR3 region has 13 residues. Trimming left V 0 bases short and J 5 bases short, with 7 bases between. Written as DNA, the CDR3 is TGTGCCAGCTCACCACCTGGGGGGACTGAAGCTTTCTTT. Residues: CASSPPGGTEAFF.

This chain uses TRBV29-1 with TRBJ1-2; weak D call: TRBD1 (5 bases). Germline CDR1 is SQVTM and CDR2 is ANQGSEA. The ends were cut back, 7 bases at V and 7 bases at J, with 22 bases in the middle. The CDR3 totals 14 residues. The CDR3 sequence: CSAPGGGGIGGYTF. CDR3 sequence (DNA): TGCAGCGCCCCTGGTGGGGGGGGGATCGGTGGCTACACCTTC.

This clone was seen a few times. V usage is TRBV5-4 and J usage is TRBJ1-2; D ambiguous. V was cut by 4 bases and J by 4 bases, with 11 bases left in between. The germline V gene has CDR1 SGHNT and CDR2 YYREEE (reference sequence). The CDR3 length is 13 residues. Here the CDR3 DNA reads TGTGCCAGCAGCCACGGTGGGAGCTATGGCTACACCTTC. Protein sequence: CASSHGGSYGYTF.

The chain couples TRBV7-2 to TRBJ2-7; D gene uncertain. Trimming removed 0 bases from V and 7 bases from J, with 4 bases in between. Germline CDR1 is SGHTA and CDR2 is FQGNSA. The CDR3 is 11 residues long. This CDR3 is CASSLAREQYF. The CDR3 DNA sequence: TGTGCCAGCAGCTTAGCGAGAGAGCAGTACTTC.

The V call is TRBV3-1 (or the pseudogene TRBV3-2), the J call TRBJ1-2; D is perhaps TRBD1 (5 bases). Germline CDR1 and CDR2: LGHDT and YNNKEL (reference sequence). The V and J ends lost 3 bases and 3 bases respectively, with 14 bases between them. This CDR3 comprises 15 residues. The CDR3 spells CASSHGQLKDYGYTF. The CDR3 DNA reads as TGTGCCAGCAGCCATGGACAATTAAAAGACTATGGCTACACCTTC.

This clone is a singleton in its sample. V usage is TRBV4-1 and J usage is TRBJ2-3; tentative D call: TRBD2 (6 bases). Trimming removed 5 bases from V and 0 bases from J, with 15 bases in between. The CDR3 is 16 amino acids. In germline, CDR1 is MGHRA, CDR2 YSYEKL. CDR3 sequence (DNA): TGCGCCAGCAGCGTGCGGGACGCGCCTAGCACAGATACGCAGTATTTT. It codes for CASSVRDAPSTDTQYF.